This T cell receptor beta chain was sequenced for a study of OX40 agonist ivuxolimab in advanced cancers. V gave up 5 bases and J gave up 2 bases, with 9 bases separating them. This CDR3 region has 13 residues. Germline CDR1 and CDR2: SEHNR and FQNEAQ (reference sequence). TCRdb's table, derived via immunoSEQ multiplex PCR, lists solely in-frame clones and lacks some. The sample lists some 65,000 clones, around 73% occurring once. The chain joins TRBV7-9 to TRBJ1-2; the D is unclear. This sequence originates from an adult with an advanced solid tumor such as melanoma, head and neck, liver or kidney cancer. The starting material was CD4+ or CD8+ T cells sorted from blood, obtained in a trial of the OX40 agonist ivuxolimab. The CDR3 bases are TGTGCCAGCAGCCCGACGGTAAACTATGGCTACACCTTC. Its protein is CASSPTVNYGYTF.